The clone carrying this TCR beta chain occurred many times. 2 million unsorted PBMCs were stored in RNAlater at -80 °C before RNA extraction. This entry belongs to a study of neurological immune-mediated disorders. Germline CDR1 and CDR2: SGHTA and FQGNSA. CDR3 length equals 13 residues. V gave up 6 bases and J gave up 2 bases, with 7 bases separating them. The cDNA was generated by 5'RACE with 10-nucleotide random UMIs. TCRdb reprocessed the 5' RACE reads via MiXCR and lists one record per CDR3 protein. The sample shows more than 45,000 distinct CDR3 sequences, 9.5% to 12% of them seen only once. The receptor comes from a man aged 55 to 70 in good health. The V and J genes are TRBV7-2 and TRBJ2-2; no clear D gene. Sample: PBMCs. This CDR3 reads CASSSPNTGELFF. For the CDR3, the DNA is TGTGCCAGCAGTTCCCCCAACACCGGGGAGCTGTTTTTT. Full variable domain (rest looked up from reference TRBV7-2 and TRBJ2-2): GAGVSQSPSNKVTEKGKDVELRCDPISGHTALYWYRQSLGQGLEFLIYFQGNSAPDKSGLPSDRFSAERTGGSVSTLTIQRTQQEDSAVYLCASSSPNTGELFFGEGSRLTVL.